The sample holds a few counts of the clone carrying this T cell receptor beta chain. The V segment lost 9 bases and the J segment 3 bases; nucleotides outside the gene matches: 6. Germline loops: CDR1 SNHLY, CDR2 FYNNEI. This CDR3 comprises 14 residues. This sample was taken from a study of beta chain features in type 1 diabetes. All of the isolated RNA was reverse transcribed, so expressed TCRB transcripts were sequenced. Sequenced by immunoSEQ multiplex PCR; TCRdb stores in-frame clones only, minus some. The top ten hold 1% to 1.5% of the sample, which has some 200,000 clones, around 9.9% seen once.

This receptor was identified in a man in his late teens or twenties in good health. The chain links TRBV2 to TRBJ2-7; 12 bases map to TRBD2. Sequencing was done on a sample of central memory CD4+ T cells from blood. The CDR3 here is CARRGLAGFYEQYF. Written as DNA, the CDR3 is TGTGCCAGGAGAGGACTAGCGGGATTCTACGAGCAGTACTTC. Using reference TRBV2 and TRBJ2-7 for the parts outside the CDR3, the full variable domain is EPEVTQTPSHQVTQMGQEVILRCVPISNHLYFYWYRQILGQKVEFLVSFYNNEISEKSEIFDDQFSVERPDGSNFTLKIRSTKLEDSAMYFCARRGLAGFYEQYFGPGTRLTVT.